The 31 T cell receptor beta chains given below trace back to one sample, sequenced in a study of T cells in Graves' hyperthyroidism and ophthalmopathy. Amplified regions were TCR beta CDR3 sequences from RNA transcripts. The HTBI set primed first-round TCR CDR3 RT-PCR. TCRdb reprocessed the multiplex PCR reads via MiXCR and lists one record per CDR3 protein. The sample includes hundreds of thousands of distinct CDR3 sequences, about 45% of them seen just once. Sample: peripheral blood or thyroid tissue (not recorded which). These receptors were collected from an adult man with Graves' disease, either hyperthyroidism or ophthalmopathy (not recorded which).

Here the CDR3 reads CASSQDNGPGTQYF. Here the CDR3 DNA reads TGTGCCAGCAGCCAAGATAACGGTCCCGGGACCCAGTACTTC. The rearrangement uses TRBV7-9 and TRBJ2-5, with D unresolved. The CDR3 is made up of 14 amino acids. V was cut by 5 bases and J by 7 bases, with 17 bases left in between. Germline V CDR1 and CDR2: SEHNR, FQNEAQ (reference sequence).

About this clonotype: Possible read error: a much larger clone is one base away. This chain joins TRBV9 and TRBJ1-6; no definite D call. This CDR3 is built from 15 residues. The germline V gene encodes CDR1 SGDLS and CDR2 YYNGEE. CDR3 loop: CASSVDSQLNSPPHF. DNA of the CDR3: TGTGCCAGCAGCGTAGATTCACAGCTTAATTCACCCCCCCACTTT.

Points on this clonotype: A much larger clone lies a single base off, so this may be a read error. The chain combines TRBV10-3 with TRBJ1-5; TRBD1 agrees at 10 bases. TRBJ2-3 explains the end of the DNA better; the J call may be wrong. The germline gives CDR1 ENHRY, CDR2 SYGVKD. The CDR3 has 15 residues. CDR3: CPISEGQGLNQPQYF. The CDR3 nucleotides read TGTCCCATCAGCGAGGGACAGGGGCTAAATCAGCCCCAGTATTTT.

This sequence joins TRBV6-5 and TRBJ1-2; 9 bases line up with TRBD1. V trimming: 6 bases; J trimming: 4 bases; junction bases outside the gene matches: 9. Germline V gives CDR1 MNHEY, CDR2 SVGAGI. The CDR3 has 15 amino acids. CDR3 nucleotide sequence: TGTGCCAGCAGCAGACTCGGACAGGGGACCTATGGCTACACCTTC. Translating gives CASSRLGQGTYGYTF.

In its sample, this clonotype was seen many times. The V and J genes are TRBV7-8 and TRBJ1-2; D gene unclear. The germline gives CDR1 SGHVS, CDR2 FQNEAQ. The CDR3 totals 12 residues. V was trimmed by 2 bases and J by 6 bases, leaving 7 bases between them. Written as DNA, the CDR3 is TGTGCCAGCAGCTTAAGTCGGCATGGCTACACCTTC. Protein: CASSLSRHGYTF.

In regard to this clonotype: One end of the junction fails to match germline, which may point to a read error. This rearrangement joins TRBV13 to TRBJ1-2; D possibly corresponds to TRBD1 (5 bases). This CDR3 spans 13 amino acids. The germline CDR1 and CDR2 sequences are PRHDT and FYEKMQ (reference sequence). CDR3 loop: CASSLDGALRYTF. For the CDR3, the DNA is TGTGCCAGCAGTTTAGATGGGGCGTTGCGCTACACCTTC.

This clonotype was counted between two and nine times. V and J are TRBV7-8 and TRBJ2-1, with 12 bases aligning to TRBD2. Germline loops: CDR1 SGHVS, CDR2 FQNEAQ. With 5 bases clipped from V and 8 bases from J, the junction kept 7 bases outside the gene matches. CDR3 length: 15 residues. CDR3 nucleotide sequence: TGTGCCAGCAGCAAACTAGCGGGAGGCGGGGATGAGCAGTTCTTC. Its protein product is CASSKLAGGGDEQFF.

This clonotype came up many times. The chain combines TRBV2 with TRBJ1-6; 7 bases fit TRBD1. Unmatched junction bases numbered 5, after V lost 0 bases and J lost 9 bases. CDR1 is SNHLY and CDR2 is FYNNEI in the germline V gene. The CDR3 runs 15 residues. The CDR3 bases are TGTGCCAGCAGTGAAGCTGATCAGGGGGTTTCACCCCTCCACTTT. It is translated as CASSEADQGVSPLHF.

J is TRBJ1-5 and V is TRBV6-5, with a possible D match to TRBD1 (5 bases). Trimming stripped 5 bases from V and 11 bases from J, with 13 bases between. CDR3 length: 12 residues. The germline V gene has CDR1 MNHEY and CDR2 SVGAGI. The CDR3 nucleotides are TGTGCCAGCAGTGAATGGGGGTCGGCCCAGCATTTT. Translating gives CASSEWGSAQHF.

The chain is built from TRBV29-1 and TRBJ2-7, with D possibly being TRBD2 (5 bases). Trimming cost V 4 bases and J 5 bases, with 12 bases left between them. From germline, CDR1 is SQVTM and CDR2 ANQGSEA. The length of the CDR3 is 12 residues. CDR3 loop: CSVALVNDEQYF. CDR3 nucleotide sequence: TGCAGCGTTGCACTAGTCAACGACGAGCAGTACTTC.

This clonotype was seen once. A much larger clone differs by one base, so this may be a read error. The V and J genes are TRBV5-8 and TRBJ1-5, with no clear D. Germline CDR1 and CDR2: SGHTS and YDEGEE. Trimming shortened V by 3 bases and J by 2 bases, and 6 bases separated the two germline ends. There are 13 residues in the CDR3. CDR3: CASSCQRNQPQHF. CDR3 sequence (DNA): TGTGCCAGCAGCTGTCAGCGCAATCAGCCCCAGCATTTT.

The chain carries TRBV5-1 and TRBJ1-1; D not resolved. The CDR3 loop spans 14 amino acids. CDR1 SGHRS and CDR2 YFSETQ come from the germline V gene. The ends were cut back, 2 bases at V and 1 base at J, with 9 bases in the middle. The DNA for the CDR3 is TGCGCCAGCAGCTTACTTACTGAGAACACTGAAGCTTTCTTT. This codes for CASSLLTENTEAFF.

The genes are TRBV13 and TRBJ2-7; D might be TRBD2 (5 bases). V lost 5 bases to trimming and J lost 1 base, with 9 bases between them. There are 13 residues in the CDR3. CDR1 and CDR2 (germline): PRHDT, FYEKMQ (reference sequence). CDR3 sequence reads: CASSPGMSYEQYF. CDR3 DNA sequence: TGTGCCAGCAGCCCGGGGATGTCCTACGAGCAGTACTTC.

This chain links TRBV5-1 with TRBJ2-7; 8 bases are shared with TRBD2. The CDR3 covers 14 residues. The junction had 3 bases not matched to a gene; V was cut back by 2 bases and J by 2 bases. Per germline, CDR1 SGHRS and CDR2 YFSETQ. The CDR3 here is CASSFTGGTYEQYF. The CDR3 DNA sequence: TGCGCCAGCAGCTTTACGGGAGGGACCTACGAGCAGTACTTC.

This clonotype was recorded a few times. The rearrangement joins TRBV7-2 to TRBJ1-3, with a possible D match to TRBD1 (5 bases). Trimming shortened V by 1 base and J by 0 bases, and 10 bases separated the two germline ends. The length of the CDR3 is 16 residues. Germline V lookup: CDR1 SGHTA, CDR2 FQGNSA. DNA of the CDR3: TGTGCCAGCAGCTTAGGGGGGGTTCGCTCTGGAAACACCATATATTTT. Translating gives CASSLGGVRSGNTIYF.

Ten or more counts support this clonotype. This chain links TRBV29-1 with TRBJ1-2, with unresolved D. The CDR3 spans 16 residues. CDR1 is SQVTM, CDR2 ANQGSEA, per germline. V lost 1 base and J lost 4, with 19 bases in between. The CDR3 here is CSVEAIEGAYPYGYTF. The CDR3 nucleotides read TGCAGCGTTGAAGCGATAGAGGGCGCTTATCCCTATGGCTACACCTTC.

A few counts support this clonotype. This chain uses TRBV9 with TRBJ1-6; D might be TRBD1 (5 bases). The germline gives CDR1 SGDLS, CDR2 YYNGEE. The CDR3 sequence is 15 residues long. Trimming shortened V by 4 bases and J by 7 bases, and 15 bases separated the two germline ends. CDR3 nucleotides: TGTGCCAGCAGCACCGGGACCTCGGGAAATTCACCCCTCCACTTT. This gives the protein CASSTGTSGNSPLHF.

With respect to this clonotype: A read error may produce the germline difference seen at one junction end. The chain couples TRBV7-9 to TRBJ2-5, with 7 bases matching TRBD2. Germline CDR1 SEHNR, CDR2 FQNEAQ (reference sequence). The CDR3 has 16 residues. The CDR3 region has the DNA TGCGCCAGCAGCCCAGCGCGGGCTAGCGGTGAAGAGACCCAGTACTTC. The encoded protein is CASSPARASGEETQYF.

In this sample, this clonotype turned up a few times. CDR3 region: CASSETGGGLETQYF. The CDR3 DNA reads TGTGCCAGCAGCGAAACGGGGGGGGGGTTGGAGACCCAGTACTTC. The chain carries TRBV7-9 and TRBJ2-5, with 8 bases lining up with TRBD2. Germline loops: CDR1 SEHNR, CDR2 FQNEAQ (reference sequence). CDR3 length equals 15 residues. Trimming cost V 5 bases and J 5 bases; bases outside gene matches: 10. Complete variable domain (other parts from reference TRBV7-9 and TRBJ2-5): DTGVSQNPRHKITKRGQNVTFRCDPISEHNRLYWYRQTLGQGPEFLTYFQNEAQLEKSRLLSDRFSAERPKGSFSTLEIQRTEQGDSAMYLCASSETGGGLETQYFGPGTRLLVL.

The chain recombines TRBV10-3 with TRBJ2-2, with D tentatively TRBD2 (5 bases). The V gene's germline CDR1 is ENHRY and CDR2 SYGVKD. Trimming took off 6 bases at V and 0 bases at J, with 5 bases between the two ends. CDR3 size: 13 residues. CDR3 in amino acids: CAISGTNTGELFF. The CDR3 DNA sequence: TGTGCCATCAGCGGGACGAACACCGGGGAGCTGTTTTTT.

This sequence joins TRBV29-1 and TRBJ1-4; tentative D call: TRBD1 (6 bases). Per germline, CDR1 SQVTM and CDR2 ANQGSEA. The CDR3 spans 18 residues. V lost 2 bases and J 8 bases, leaving 27 bases between the germline ends. The CDR3 DNA is TGCAGCGTTGAACCTCCCAGCGGGGGGGCGAACAGGGCGGAAAAACTGTTTTTT. It is translated as CSVEPPSGGANRAEKLFF.

This clonotype was observed at least ten times. The chain employs TRBV5-1 and TRBJ2-2; no clear D gene. In germline, CDR1 is SGHRS, CDR2 YFSETQ. This CDR3 has 14 residues. V lost 6 bases, J lost 1 base, and 10 bases lay in between. The CDR3 bases are TGCGCCAGCACGGGCTCACTGAACACCGGGGAGCTGTTTTTT. It is translated as CASTGSLNTGELFF.

This clonotype was counted ten times or more. A read error may produce the germline difference seen at one junction end. The chain has TRBV7-9 and TRBJ1-6; D is ambiguous. Germline CDR1 and CDR2: SEHNR and FQNEAQ (reference sequence). The length of the CDR3 is 12 residues. This chain's CDR3 is CASWAYNSPLHF. CDR3 nucleotides: TGTGCCAGCTGGGCCTACAATTCACCCCTCCACTTT. Full variable domain (rest looked up from reference TRBV7-9 and TRBJ1-6): DTGVSQNPRHKITKRGQNVTFRCDPISEHNRLYWYRQTLGQGPEFLTYFQNEAQLEKSRLLSDRFSAERPKGSFSTLEIQRTEQGDSAMYLCASWAYNSPLHFGNGTRLTVT.

The J gene is TRBJ1-1, the V gene TRBV7-9; D is undetermined. V lost 1 base and J 4 bases, leaving 13 bases between the germline ends. Germline CDR1 and CDR2: SEHNR and FQNEAQ (reference sequence). The CDR3 consists of 15 residues. The chain's CDR3 is CASSLVGVGSTEAFF. CDR3 DNA: TGTGCCAGCAGCTTAGTTGGGGTAGGGAGCACTGAAGCTTTCTTT.

This clonotype was seen a handful of times. This chain joins TRBV7-2 and TRBJ1-5, with TRBD1 matching over 8 bases. The germline V gene encodes CDR1 SGHTA and CDR2 FQGNSA. The CDR3 is 14 amino acids. After removal of 3 bases from V and 9 bases from J, the junction contained 7 bases not matched to a gene. CDR3 region: CASSFDRGEWPQHF. DNA of the CDR3: TGTGCCAGCAGCTTCGACAGGGGAGAATGGCCCCAGCATTTT.

This clonotype was detected many times. This sequence joins TRBV24-1 and TRBJ1-2, with D possibly TRBD1 on 5 matching bases. Germline values: CDR1 KGHDR, CDR2 SFDVKD. The CDR3 sequence is 13 residues long. Deletions cut 4 bases from V and 4 bases from J, with 9 bases between. The CDR3 DNA reads as TGTGCCACCAGTGAGACGGGGACCTATGGCTACACCTTC. It encodes CATSETGTYGYTF.

In regard to this clonotype: No conserved phenylalanine or tryptophan is present at the end of the CDR3, so a read error is the likely explanation. The chain links TRBV12-3 or TRBV12-4 to TRBJ1-1, with D possibly matching TRBD1 (6 bases). The CDR3 is 13 residues long. The CDR3 DNA follows: TGTGCTAGTGGTTTGGTAGGGGGCACTGAAGCTTTCTCT. As protein: CASGLVGGTEAFS.

In nucleotides, the CDR3 is TGTGCCACCAGTGATTTTCGGGCGGGCTGGACCCAGCATTTT. Protein product: CATSDFRAGWTQHF. The chain combines TRBV24-1 with TRBJ1-5; the D is unclear. CDR1 is KGHDR and CDR2 is SFDVKD in the germline V gene. V shed 1 base and J shed 11 bases, with 14 bases lying between them. CDR3 size: 14 residues.

The rearrangement joins TRBV5-1 to TRBJ1-1; the D is unclear. With 5 bases removed from V and 2 bases from J, the gap between germline ends came to 16 bases. Germline values: CDR1 SGHRS, CDR2 YFSETQ. This CDR3 spans 15 amino acids. CDR3 in DNA: TGCGCCAGCAGGACCGTAGAGGCTGTCAACACTGAAGCTTTCTTT. Its protein is CASRTVEAVNTEAFF.

The CDR3 bases are TGTGCCAGCAGCTTAGACAGGGGAGCTTCACCCCTCCACTTT. Its protein is CASSLDRGASPLHF. J is TRBJ1-6 and V is TRBV7-9, with 7 bases aligning to TRBD1. Germline V gene data show CDR1 as SEHNR and CDR2 as FQNEAQ (reference sequence). This CDR3 has 14 amino acids. V was pared by 1 base and J by 9 bases, with 3 bases of the junction left unmatched.

CDR3 protein: CASSLGGLAGGTDTQYF. The CDR3 DNA reads as TGTGCCAGCAGCTTAGGGGGTTTAGCGGGGGGTACAGATACGCAGTATTTT. This chain links TRBV7-9 with TRBJ2-3, with 10 bases that match TRBD2. The CDR3 has 17 residues. V shed 1 base and J 3 bases; nucleotides not matched to a gene: 7. CDR1 is SEHNR and CDR2 is FQNEAQ in the germline V gene (reference sequence).